The next 23 T cell receptor beta chains were all read from a single sample in a study of T-cell memory formation after mild COVID-19. TCRdb passed the 5' RACE reads through MiXCR, listing each CDR3 protein once. The table records more than 350,000 distinct CDR3 sequences, 21% of them present only once. The sample taken for sequencing was PBMCs or a T cell subset sorted from them (not recorded which). All receptors derive from an adult woman who had mild COVID-19 (a few samples of this study predate the infection). Cell type and time point are not known.

This clonotype came up many times. This chain links TRBV29-1 with TRBJ2-3; D is undetermined. Trimming took 0 bases from V and 11 from J, leaving 12 bases between them. Germline CDR1 is SQVTM and CDR2 is ANQGSEA. This CDR3 has 12 amino acids. The CDR3 reads CSVEDRVIRQYF. In nucleotides, the CDR3 is TGCAGCGTTGAAGATCGGGTCATTCGGCAGTATTTT.

The rearrangement uses TRBV19 and TRBJ2-1; no clear D gene. V was shortened by 6 bases and J by 0 bases, with 9 bases between the two germline ends. The germline V gene has CDR1 LNHDA and CDR2 SQIVND (reference sequence). CDR3 length: 14 amino acids. The DNA for the CDR3 is TGTGCCAGTAGCCGGAAAAGCTCCTACAATGAGCAGTTCTTC. It codes for CASSRKSSYNEQFF.

The chain links TRBV5-1 to TRBJ2-3, with D perhaps given as TRBD1 or TRBD2 (6 bases each). Germline CDR1 and CDR2: SGHRS and YFSETQ. The CDR3 sequence is 14 residues long. V lost 3 bases and J lost 3, with 11 bases in between. This chain's CDR3 is CASSSGGATDTQYF. The CDR3 bases are TGCGCCAGCAGCTCCGGGGGCGCGACAGATACGCAGTATTTT.

V gene TRBV29-1 combines with J gene TRBJ2-1; D perhaps matches TRBD2 (6 bases). The V and J ends lost 7 bases and 0 bases respectively, with 16 bases between them. The V gene's germline CDR1 is SQVTM and CDR2 ANQGSEA. There are 15 residues in the CDR3. The CDR3 region is CSARPSVSSYNEQFF. CDR3 nucleotides: TGCAGCGCCCGACCTAGCGTTAGCTCCTACAATGAGCAGTTCTTC.

This clonotype occurred many times. The CDR3 sequence is CASSLGRTSGFTYEQYF. The DNA of the CDR3 is TGCGCCAGCAGCTTGGGAAGGACTAGCGGGTTTACCTACGAGCAGTACTTC. J is TRBJ2-7 and V is TRBV5-1, with 11 bases fitting TRBD2. With V trimmed by 0 bases and J by 2 bases, 7 bases remained unmatched. There are 17 residues in the CDR3. Per germline, CDR1 SGHRS and CDR2 YFSETQ.

The sample holds many counts of this clonotype. This rearrangement joins TRBV21-1 to TRBJ2-3; TRBD1 is taken as the D call from the table, unchecked against the DNA. TRBV21-1 is a pseudogene locus. The CDR3 runs 15 residues. The DNA of the CDR3 is TGTGCCAGCAGCAAACGGTGCAGGGGGCAAGATACGCAGTATTTT. This translates into CASSKRCRGQDTQYF.

The CDR3, as DNA: TGTGCCAGCAGTTATATGTCCTCCTACGAGCAGTACTTC. This sequence encodes CASSYMSSYEQYF. The chain employs TRBV6-2 or TRBV6-3 and TRBJ2-7; D call uncertain. Trimming left V 3 bases short and J 0 bases short, with 6 bases between. This CDR3 has 13 amino acids. CDR1 and CDR2 (germline): MNHEY, SVGEGT.

The chain has TRBV11-2 and TRBJ2-3; D gene uncertain. The V end lost 1 base, the J end lost 6 bases, and 8 bases lay between the germline ends. Looked up from germline, CDR1 is SGHAT and CDR2 is FQNNGV. The length of the CDR3 is 13 residues. The CDR3 loop reads CASSLGWMDTQYF. The CDR3 DNA reads TGTGCCAGCAGCTTAGGGTGGATGGATACGCAGTATTTT.

In this sample, this clonotype turned up a few times. The chain joins TRBV5-6 to TRBJ1-5; 10 bases align to TRBD1. V trimming: 4 bases; J trimming: 6 bases; junction bases outside the gene matches: 7. Germline V gives CDR1 SGHDT, CDR2 YYEEEE. CDR3 size: 15 residues. The CDR3 loop reads CASSQGQGPIQPQHF. CDR3 bases: TGTGCCAGCAGCCAGGGACAGGGGCCCATTCAGCCCCAGCATTTT.

This clonotype has a count of ten or more. The CDR3 sequence is CASSLGQGSSGNTIYF. CDR3 DNA sequence: TGTGCCAGCAGCCTGGGCCAGGGCAGCTCTGGAAACACCATATATTTT. The J gene is TRBJ1-3, the V gene TRBV6-6, with D tentatively TRBD1 (5 bases). Germline V gene sequence: CDR1 MNHNY, CDR2 SVGAGI (reference sequence). The CDR3 is made up of 16 amino acids. Trimming removed 6 bases at V and 0 bases at J, with 15 bases between.

This clonotype came up a few times. V gene TRBV20-1 combines with J gene TRBJ2-1; D may match TRBD1 or TRBD2 (5 bases each). The CDR3 has 15 residues. V was pared by 0 bases and J by 9 bases, with 18 bases between. Germline assignment: CDR1 DFQATT and CDR2 SNEGSKA (reference sequence). CDR3: CSARDRASVRGEQFF. CDR3 nucleotides: TGCAGTGCTAGAGATAGGGCCTCTGTGAGGGGTGAGCAGTTCTTC.

This clonotype appeared many times. V is TRBV7-2 and J is TRBJ2-7; the D is unclear. Germline V gene data show CDR1 as SGHTA and CDR2 as FQGNSA. This CDR3 is built from 13 residues. V was trimmed by 6 bases and J by 3 bases, leaving 12 bases between them. The CDR3 DNA reads as TGTGCCAGCAGTCCGGACGGGTTCTACGAGCAGTACTTC. This gives the protein CASSPDGFYEQYF. Full variable domain (missing parts from reference TRBV7-2 and TRBJ2-7): GAGVSQSPSNKVTEKGKDVELRCDPISGHTALYWYRQSLGQGLEFLIYFQGNSAPDKSGLPSDRFSAERTGGSVSTLTIQRTQQEDSAVYLCASSPDGFYEQYFGPGTRLTVT.

The V gene is TRBV20-1, the J gene TRBJ2-5, with 12 bases fitting TRBD2. V lost 2 bases, J lost 13 bases, and 5 bases stayed unmatched. This CDR3 spans 12 amino acids. Germline CDR1 DFQATT, CDR2 SNEGSKA (reference sequence). The CDR3 loop reads CSARNPSGGAYF. The CDR3 DNA is TGCAGTGCTAGAAACCCTAGCGGGGGGGCGTACTTC.

V is TRBV18 and J is TRBJ2-1; maybe TRBD1 (5 bases). CDR1 and CDR2 from the germline V gene are KGHSH and LQKENI. The length of the CDR3 is 15 residues. Deletions cut 4 bases from V and 7 bases from J, with 17 bases between. The CDR3 bases are TGTGCCAGCTCACTAAGACAGAAGGCAGGAAATGAGCAGTTCTTC. Protein product: CASSLRQKAGNEQFF.

The chain has TRBV5-1 and TRBJ2-1, with D possibly TRBD2 on 5 matching bases. Trimming left V 4 bases short and J 8 bases short, with 13 bases between. Germline V gene lookup returns CDR1 SGHRS and CDR2 YFSETQ. The CDR3 sequence is 13 residues long. The CDR3 is CASSKEGLDEQFF. The CDR3 bases are TGCGCCAGCAGCAAAGAAGGACTGGATGAGCAGTTCTTC.

The chain couples TRBV19 to TRBJ1-1; unclear D gene. V lost 8 bases to trimming and J lost 1 base, with 5 bases between them. The CDR3 is made up of 11 amino acids. CDR1 is LNHDA, CDR2 SQIVND, per germline (reference sequence). Here the CDR3 reads CASGQNTEAFF. The CDR3 DNA is TGTGCCAGTGGGCAGAACACTGAAGCTTTCTTT.

This chain connects TRBV7-6 to TRBJ2-3, with 10 positions matching TRBD2. The CDR3 loop spans 17 amino acids. V was pared by 1 base and J by 2 bases, with 6 bases of the junction left unmatched. Germline values: CDR1 SGHVS, CDR2 FNYEAQ. CDR3 in DNA: TGTGCCAGCAGCTTAGACTCAAGCGGGGGGGACACAGATACGCAGTATTTT. As protein: CASSLDSSGGDTDTQYF.

Ten or more counts support this clonotype. J is TRBJ2-7 and V is TRBV6-6; 16 nucleotides align to TRBD2. Germline CDR1 and CDR2: MNHNY and SVGAGI (reference sequence). The CDR3 consists of 17 residues. The trim removed 4 bases at V and 6 bases at J, leaving 9 bases unmatched. The CDR3 region is CASSSLGLAGGWSEQYF. DNA for the CDR3: TGTGCCAGCAGTTCCCTGGGACTAGCGGGAGGGTGGTCCGAGCAGTACTTC.

The chain joins TRBV7-2 to TRBJ2-5; unclear D gene. The CDR3 covers 12 residues. Germline V CDR1 and CDR2: SGHTA, FQGNSA. Trimming stripped 4 bases from V and 4 bases from J, with 7 bases between. The CDR3 protein is CASSSPLETQYF. In DNA form, the CDR3 reads TGTGCCAGCAGCTCACCTCTAGAGACCCAGTACTTC.

The chain links TRBV19 to TRBJ1-1; no firm D call. CDR1 and CDR2 (germline): LNHDA, SQIVND (reference sequence). The CDR3 runs 12 residues. V lost 4 bases, J lost 7 bases, and 10 bases lay in between. Here the CDR3 DNA reads TGTGCCAGTAGTACCCGGGCACGTGAAGCTTTCTTT. It yields the protein CASSTRAREAFF.

About this clonotype: Compared with germline, one end of the junction differs, possibly owing to a read error. The chain is built from TRBV27 and TRBJ2-3; 9 bases are a match to TRBD2. Germline CDR1 and CDR2: MNHEY and SMNVEV (reference sequence). The CDR3 has 15 residues. This chain's CDR3 is CSSSLAGPGGYTQYF. CDR3 nucleotide sequence: TGTTCCAGCAGTCTAGCGGGGCCGGGCGGGTATACGCAGTATTTT.

This clonotype was counted many times. The CDR3 sequence is CASKIFHEQYF. CDR3 nucleotides: TGTGCCAGCAAAATATTCCACGAGCAGTACTTC. The chain combines TRBV6-2 or TRBV6-3 with TRBJ2-7; D remains ambiguous. Germline V CDR1 and CDR2: MNHEY, SVGEGT. V was trimmed by 7 bases and J by 5 bases, leaving 9 bases between them. CDR3 size: 11 residues.

There are a few counts of this clonotype. This chain joins TRBV12-3 or TRBV12-4 and TRBJ2-3; TRBD2 matches 8 bases. Losses at the gene ends were 6 bases for V and 0 bases for J; bases not matched to a gene: 8. The CDR3 totals 16 residues. The CDR3 region is CASSGRVNSSTDTQYF. CDR3 nucleotides: TGTGCCAGCAGCGGGAGGGTCAACTCTAGCACAGATACGCAGTATTTT.